Ten or more counts support the clone carrying this T cell receptor (beta chain). What it recognizes is unknown. The data derive from a study of CD8 T cells in ankylosing spondylitis. Findings of the study overall: Reported data indicate significant enrichment of disease-linked clones within matched ankylosing spondylitis synovial fluid. Seemingly distinctive of ankylosing spondylitis blood was a TCR beta motif formed by eight highly homologous variants.

The germline CDR1 and CDR2 sequences are SQVTM and ANQGSEA. The V gene end was trimmed by 4 bases and the J gene end by 5 bases; junction bases not matched to a gene: 5. The CDR3 has 14 residues. TCRdb recomputed calls from the 5' RACE reads with MiXCR, one row per CDR3 protein. This sample has 750,000 to 850,000 distinct CDR3 sequences, with about 11% found just once. The chain links TRBV29-1 to TRBJ2-3, with 11 bases matching TRBD1. The origin of this receptor is a male donor with ankylosing spondylitis. The sequenced sample consisted of blood, either unsorted or a sorted T cell fraction (not recorded which). The CDR3 here is CSVGTGGGRDTQYF. For the CDR3, the DNA is TGCAGCGTTGGGACAGGGGGCGGGAGAGATACGCAGTATTTT.